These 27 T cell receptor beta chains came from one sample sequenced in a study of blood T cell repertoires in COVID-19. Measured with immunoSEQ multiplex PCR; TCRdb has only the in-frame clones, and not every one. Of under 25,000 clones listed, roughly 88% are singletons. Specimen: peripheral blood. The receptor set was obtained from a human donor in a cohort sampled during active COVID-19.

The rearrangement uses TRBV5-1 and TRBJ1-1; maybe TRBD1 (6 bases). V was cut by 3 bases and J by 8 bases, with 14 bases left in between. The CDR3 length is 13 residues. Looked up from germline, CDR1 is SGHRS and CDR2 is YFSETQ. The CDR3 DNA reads TGCGCCAGCAGCTCGTACAGGGATCCCGAAGCTTTCTTT. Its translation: CASSSYRDPEAFF.

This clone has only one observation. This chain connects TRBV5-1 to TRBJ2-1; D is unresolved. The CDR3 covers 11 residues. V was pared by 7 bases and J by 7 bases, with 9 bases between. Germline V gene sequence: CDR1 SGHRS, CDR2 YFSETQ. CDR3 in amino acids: CASLDLNEQFF. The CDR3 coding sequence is TGCGCCAGCCTTGACTTGAATGAGCAGTTCTTC.

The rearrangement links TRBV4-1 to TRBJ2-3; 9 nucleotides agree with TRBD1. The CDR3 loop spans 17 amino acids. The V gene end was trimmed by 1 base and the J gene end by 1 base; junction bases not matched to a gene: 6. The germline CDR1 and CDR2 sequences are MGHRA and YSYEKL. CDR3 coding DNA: TGCGCCAGCAGCCAAGTTTTCCGGGACAGGGGCACAGATACGCAGTATTTT. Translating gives CASSQVFRDRGTDTQYF.

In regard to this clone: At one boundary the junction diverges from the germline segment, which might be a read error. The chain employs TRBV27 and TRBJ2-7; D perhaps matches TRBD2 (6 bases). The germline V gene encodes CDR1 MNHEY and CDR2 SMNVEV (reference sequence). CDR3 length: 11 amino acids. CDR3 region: CGGLVVGEQYF. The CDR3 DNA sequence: TGCGGGGGACTGGTCGTTGGGGAGCAGTACTTC.

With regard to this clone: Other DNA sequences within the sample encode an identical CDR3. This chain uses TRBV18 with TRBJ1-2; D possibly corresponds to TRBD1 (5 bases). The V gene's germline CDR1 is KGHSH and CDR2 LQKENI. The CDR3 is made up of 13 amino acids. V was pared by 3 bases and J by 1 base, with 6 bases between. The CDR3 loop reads CASSPTDNYGYTF. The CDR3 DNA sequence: TGTGCCAGCTCACCGACAGATAACTATGGCTACACCTTC.

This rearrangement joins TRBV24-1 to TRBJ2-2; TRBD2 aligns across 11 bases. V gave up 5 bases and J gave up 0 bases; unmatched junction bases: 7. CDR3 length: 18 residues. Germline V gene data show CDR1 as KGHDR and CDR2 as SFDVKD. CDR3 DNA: TGTGCCACCAGTGCCTGGGGGACTAGCGGTTCGAACACCGGGGAGCTGTTTTTT. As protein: CATSAWGTSGSNTGELFF.

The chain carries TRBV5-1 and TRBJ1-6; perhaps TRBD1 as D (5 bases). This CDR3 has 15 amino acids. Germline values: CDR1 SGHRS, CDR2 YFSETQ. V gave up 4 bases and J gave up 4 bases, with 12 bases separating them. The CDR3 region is CASSRMGRYNSPLHF. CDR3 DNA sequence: TGCGCCAGCAGCCGCATGGGGCGGTATAATTCACCCCTCCACTTT.

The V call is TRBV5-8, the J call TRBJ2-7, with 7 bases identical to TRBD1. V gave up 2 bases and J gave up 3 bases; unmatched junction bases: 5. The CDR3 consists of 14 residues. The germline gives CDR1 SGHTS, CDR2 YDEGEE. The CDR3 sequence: CASSLLGQDYEQYF. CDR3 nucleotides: TGTGCCAGCAGCTTACTAGGACAGGACTACGAGCAGTACTTC.

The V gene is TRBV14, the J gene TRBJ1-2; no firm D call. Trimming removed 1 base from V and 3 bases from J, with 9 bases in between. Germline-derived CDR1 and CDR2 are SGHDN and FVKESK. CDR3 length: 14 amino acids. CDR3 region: CASSQVGVYYGYTF. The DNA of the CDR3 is TGTGCCAGCAGCCAAGTCGGGGTTTACTATGGCTACACCTTC.

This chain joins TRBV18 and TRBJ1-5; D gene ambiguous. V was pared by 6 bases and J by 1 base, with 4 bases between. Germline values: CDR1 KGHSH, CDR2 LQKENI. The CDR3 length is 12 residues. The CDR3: CASSVSNQPQHF. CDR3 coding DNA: TGTGCCAGCTCCGTAAGCAATCAGCCCCAGCATTTT.

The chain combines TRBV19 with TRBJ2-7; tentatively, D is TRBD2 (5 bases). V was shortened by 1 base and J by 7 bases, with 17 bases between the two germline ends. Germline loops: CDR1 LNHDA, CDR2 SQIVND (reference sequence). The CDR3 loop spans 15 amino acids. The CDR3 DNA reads TGTGCCAGTAGTATAGGCGGACGGGAATCGAGAGAGCAGTACTTC. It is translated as CASSIGGRESREQYF.

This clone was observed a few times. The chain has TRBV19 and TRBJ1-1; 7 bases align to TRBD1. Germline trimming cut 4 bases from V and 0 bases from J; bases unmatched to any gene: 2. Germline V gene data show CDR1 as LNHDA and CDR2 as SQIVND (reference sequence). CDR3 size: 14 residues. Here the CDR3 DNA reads TGTGCCAGTAGTAGCGACAGGGTGAACACTGAAGCTTTCTTT. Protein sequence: CASSSDRVNTEAFF.

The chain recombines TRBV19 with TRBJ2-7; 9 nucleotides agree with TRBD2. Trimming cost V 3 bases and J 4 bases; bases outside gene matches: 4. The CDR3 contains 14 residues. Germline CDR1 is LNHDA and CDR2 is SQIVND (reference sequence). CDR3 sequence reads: CASSILAGGYEQYF. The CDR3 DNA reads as TGTGCCAGTAGTATCTTGGCGGGAGGGTACGAGCAGTACTTC.

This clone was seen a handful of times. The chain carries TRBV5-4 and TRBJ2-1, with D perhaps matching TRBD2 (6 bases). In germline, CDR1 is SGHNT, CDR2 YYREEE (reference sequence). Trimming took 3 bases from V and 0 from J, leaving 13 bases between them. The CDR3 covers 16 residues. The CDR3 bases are TGTGCCAGCAGCTCAAGAGCGGGCGACTCCTACAATGAGCAGTTCTTC. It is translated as CASSSRAGDSYNEQFF.

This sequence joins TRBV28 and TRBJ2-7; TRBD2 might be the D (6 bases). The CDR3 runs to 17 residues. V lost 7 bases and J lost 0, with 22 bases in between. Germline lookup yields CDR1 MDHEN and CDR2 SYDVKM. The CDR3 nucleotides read TGTGCCAGCACTTGGGCTAGCGCCAAGCTTAGCTCCTACGAGCAGTACTTC. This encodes CASTWASAKLSSYEQYF.

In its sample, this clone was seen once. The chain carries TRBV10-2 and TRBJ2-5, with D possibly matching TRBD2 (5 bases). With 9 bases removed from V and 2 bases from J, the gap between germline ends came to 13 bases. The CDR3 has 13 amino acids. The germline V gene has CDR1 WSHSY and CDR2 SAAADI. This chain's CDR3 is CASTPRTQETQYF. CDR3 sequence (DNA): TGCGCCAGTACCCCGCGGACTCAAGAGACCCAGTACTTC.

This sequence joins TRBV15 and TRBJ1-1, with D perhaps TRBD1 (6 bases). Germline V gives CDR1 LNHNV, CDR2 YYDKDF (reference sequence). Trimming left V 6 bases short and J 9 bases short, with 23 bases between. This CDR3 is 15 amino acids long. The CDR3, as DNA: TGTGCCACCAGGGCACTCGGACAGCCGGGCTCTAAAGCTTTCTTT. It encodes CATRALGQPGSKAFF.

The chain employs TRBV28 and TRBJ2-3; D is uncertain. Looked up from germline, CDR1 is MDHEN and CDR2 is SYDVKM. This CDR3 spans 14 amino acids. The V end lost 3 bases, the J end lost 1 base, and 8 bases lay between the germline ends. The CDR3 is CASSLRSGTDTQYF. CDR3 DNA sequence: TGTGCCAGCAGTTTGAGGTCCGGCACAGATACGCAGTATTTT. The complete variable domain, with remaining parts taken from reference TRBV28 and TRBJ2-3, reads DVKVTQSSRYLVKRTGEKVFLECVQDMDHENMFWYRQDPGLGLRLIYFSYDVKMKEKGDIPEGYSVSREKKERFSLILESASTNQTSMYLCASSLRSGTDTQYFGPGTRLTVL.

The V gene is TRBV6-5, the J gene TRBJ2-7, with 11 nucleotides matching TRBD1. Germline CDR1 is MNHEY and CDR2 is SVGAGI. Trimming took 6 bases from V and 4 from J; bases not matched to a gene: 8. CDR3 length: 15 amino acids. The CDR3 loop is CASSYGQGADYEQYF. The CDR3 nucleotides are TGTGCCAGCAGCTACGGACAGGGGGCTGATTACGAGCAGTACTTC.

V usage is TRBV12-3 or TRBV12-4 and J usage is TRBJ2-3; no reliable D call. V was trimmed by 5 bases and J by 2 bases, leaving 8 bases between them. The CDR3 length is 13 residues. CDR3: CASSLYFTDTQYF. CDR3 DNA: TGTGCCAGCAGTCTTTATTTCACAGATACGCAGTATTTT.

Here the CDR3 reads CSVAGVPRYMDTQYF. The DNA for the CDR3 is TGCAGCGTGGCAGGGGTCCCTCGCTACATGGATACGCAGTATTTT. The V and J genes are TRBV29-1 and TRBJ2-3; a weak D match, TRBD1 (6 bases). CDR3 length equals 15 residues. The V end was cut by 6 bases, the J end by 6 bases, with 22 bases between. The germline gives CDR1 SQVTM, CDR2 ANQGSEA.

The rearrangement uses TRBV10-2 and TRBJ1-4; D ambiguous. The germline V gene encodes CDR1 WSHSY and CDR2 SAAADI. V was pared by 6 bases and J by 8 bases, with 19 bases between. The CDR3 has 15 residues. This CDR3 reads CASSASMGVGEKLFF. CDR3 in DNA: TGCGCCAGCAGCGCGAGTATGGGAGTAGGGGAAAAACTGTTTTTT.

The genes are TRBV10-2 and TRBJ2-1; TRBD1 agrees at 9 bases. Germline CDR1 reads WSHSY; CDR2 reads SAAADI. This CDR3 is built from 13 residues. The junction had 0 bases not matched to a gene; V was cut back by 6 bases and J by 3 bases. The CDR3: CASRGQGYNEQFF. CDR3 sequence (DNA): TGCGCCAGCAGGGGACAGGGCTACAATGAGCAGTTCTTC.

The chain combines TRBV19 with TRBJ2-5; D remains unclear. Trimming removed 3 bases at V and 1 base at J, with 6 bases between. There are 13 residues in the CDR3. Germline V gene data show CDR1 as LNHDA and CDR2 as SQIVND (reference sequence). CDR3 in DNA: TGTGCCAGTAGTATGTCGGGCCAAGAGACCCAGTACTTC. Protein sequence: CASSMSGQETQYF.

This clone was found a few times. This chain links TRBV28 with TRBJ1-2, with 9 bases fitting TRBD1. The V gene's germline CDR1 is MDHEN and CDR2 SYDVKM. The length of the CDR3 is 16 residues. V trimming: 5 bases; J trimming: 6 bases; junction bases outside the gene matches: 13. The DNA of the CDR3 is TGTGCCAGCAGTACATCGGGACAGGGACTCATAAATGGCTACACCTTC. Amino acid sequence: CASSTSGQGLINGYTF.

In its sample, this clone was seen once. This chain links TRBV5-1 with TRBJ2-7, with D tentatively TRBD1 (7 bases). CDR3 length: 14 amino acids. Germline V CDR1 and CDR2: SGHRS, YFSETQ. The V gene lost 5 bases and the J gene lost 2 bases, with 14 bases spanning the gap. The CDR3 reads CASSRRGRPYEQYF. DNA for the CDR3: TGCGCCAGCAGTCGGAGGGGGCGTCCCTACGAGCAGTACTTC.

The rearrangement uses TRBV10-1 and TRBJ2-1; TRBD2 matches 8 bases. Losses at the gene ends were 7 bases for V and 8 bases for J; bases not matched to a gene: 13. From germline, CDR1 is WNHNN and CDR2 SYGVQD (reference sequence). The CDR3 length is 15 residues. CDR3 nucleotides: TGCGCCAGCATCGGTGTTAGCGGGATTCATGATGAGCAGTTCTTC. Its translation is CASIGVSGIHDEQFF.